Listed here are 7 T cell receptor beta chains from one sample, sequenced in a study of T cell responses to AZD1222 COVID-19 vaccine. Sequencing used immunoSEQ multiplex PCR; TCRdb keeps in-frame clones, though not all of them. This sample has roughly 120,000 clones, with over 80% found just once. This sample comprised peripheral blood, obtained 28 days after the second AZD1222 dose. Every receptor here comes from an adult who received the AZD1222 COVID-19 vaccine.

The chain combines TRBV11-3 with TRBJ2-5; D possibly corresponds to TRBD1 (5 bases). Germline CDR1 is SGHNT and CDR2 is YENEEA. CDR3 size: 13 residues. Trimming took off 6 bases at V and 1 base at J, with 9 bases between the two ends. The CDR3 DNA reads TGTGCCAGCAGTAAAGACAGCCAAGAGACCCAGTACTTC. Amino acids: CASSKDSQETQYF.

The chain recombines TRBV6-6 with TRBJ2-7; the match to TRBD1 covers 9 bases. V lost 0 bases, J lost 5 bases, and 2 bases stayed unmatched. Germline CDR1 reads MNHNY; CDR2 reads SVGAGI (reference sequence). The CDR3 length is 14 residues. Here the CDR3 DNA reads TGTGCCAGCAGTTACTCGGGACAGGGCCACGAGCAGTACTTC. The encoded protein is CASSYSGQGHEQYF.

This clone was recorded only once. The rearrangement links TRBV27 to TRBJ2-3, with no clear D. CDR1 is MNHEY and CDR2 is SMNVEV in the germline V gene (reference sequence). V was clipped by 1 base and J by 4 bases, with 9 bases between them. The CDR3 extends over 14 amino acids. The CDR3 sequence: CASSLLQVADTQYF. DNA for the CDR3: TGTGCCAGCAGTTTATTACAAGTAGCAGATACGCAGTATTTT.

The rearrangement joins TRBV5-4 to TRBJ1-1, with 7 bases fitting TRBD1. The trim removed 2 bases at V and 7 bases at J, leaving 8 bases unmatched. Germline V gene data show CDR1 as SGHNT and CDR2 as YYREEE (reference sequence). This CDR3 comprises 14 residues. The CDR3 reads CASSFQGGFGEAFF. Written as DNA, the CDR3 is TGTGCCAGCAGCTTCCAGGGGGGGTTTGGTGAAGCTTTCTTT.

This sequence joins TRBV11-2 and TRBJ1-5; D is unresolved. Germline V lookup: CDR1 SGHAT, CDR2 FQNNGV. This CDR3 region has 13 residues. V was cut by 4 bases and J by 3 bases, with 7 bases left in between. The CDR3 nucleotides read TGTGCCAGCAGCTCAGCCCCCAATCAGCCCCAGCATTTT. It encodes CASSSAPNQPQHF.

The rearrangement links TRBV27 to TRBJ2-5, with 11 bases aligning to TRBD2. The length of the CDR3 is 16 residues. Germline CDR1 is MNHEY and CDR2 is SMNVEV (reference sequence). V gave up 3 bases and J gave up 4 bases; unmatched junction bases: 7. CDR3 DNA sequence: TGTGCCAGCAGTTTGGGGGCTAGCGGGGGGAGAGAGACCCAGTACTTC. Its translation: CASSLGASGGRETQYF.

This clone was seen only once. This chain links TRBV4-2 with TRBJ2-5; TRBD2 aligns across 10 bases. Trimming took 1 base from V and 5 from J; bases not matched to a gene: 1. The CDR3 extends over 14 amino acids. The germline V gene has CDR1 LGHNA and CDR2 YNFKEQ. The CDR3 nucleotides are TGTGCCAGCAGCCAAGGACTAGCGGGCGAGACCCAGTACTTC. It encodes CASSQGLAGETQYF.